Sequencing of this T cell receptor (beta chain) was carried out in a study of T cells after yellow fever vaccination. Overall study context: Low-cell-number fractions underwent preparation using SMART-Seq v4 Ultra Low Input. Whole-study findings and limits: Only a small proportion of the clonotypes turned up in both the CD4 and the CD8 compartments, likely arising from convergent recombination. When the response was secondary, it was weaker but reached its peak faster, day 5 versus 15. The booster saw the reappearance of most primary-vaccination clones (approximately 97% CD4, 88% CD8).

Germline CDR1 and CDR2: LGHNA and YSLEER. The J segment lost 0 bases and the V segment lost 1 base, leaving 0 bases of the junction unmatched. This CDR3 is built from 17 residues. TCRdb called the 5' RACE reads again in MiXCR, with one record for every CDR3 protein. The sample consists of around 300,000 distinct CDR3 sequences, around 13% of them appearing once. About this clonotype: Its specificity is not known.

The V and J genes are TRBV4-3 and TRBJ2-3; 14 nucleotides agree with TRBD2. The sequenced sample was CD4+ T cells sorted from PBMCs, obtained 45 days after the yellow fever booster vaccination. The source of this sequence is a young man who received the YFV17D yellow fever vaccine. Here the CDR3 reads CASSQGLAGGSTDTQYF. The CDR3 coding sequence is TGCGCCAGCAGCCAAGGACTAGCGGGAGGGAGCACAGATACGCAGTATTTT.